This TCR beta chain was recorded in a study of T cells expressing NK-cell markers. Study background: Sorted T-cell subsets CD3+CD56+NKG2C+, CD3+CD56+NKG2C- and CD3+CD56-NKG2C+ were TCR beta-sequenced. Seven donors tested HCMV-seropositive and one tested seronegative among the eight sequenced.

There are 14 residues in the CDR3. Germline CDR1 ENHRY, CDR2 SYGVKD. For each CDR3 protein, TCRdb gives one entry from its re-call of the 5' RACE reads, without DNA. The sample totals around 280,000 distinct CDR3 sequences. As for this clonotype: As yet, its antigen is unknown.

General study results and limits: One observes that, in a handful of donors, these clonotypes were also the leading ones within the CD3+CD56-NKG2C+ fraction.

The gene calls are TRBV10-3 and TRBJ2-5; TCRdb's D call of TRBD2 is untestable without DNA. The receptor was derived from a man aged 18 to 30 in good health. Input material: blood T cells: a sorted CD56 or NKG2C T cell subset, CD4+ or CD8+ T cells, or bulk PBMC T cells (not recorded which). CDR3 region: CAISAAGGVETQYF.